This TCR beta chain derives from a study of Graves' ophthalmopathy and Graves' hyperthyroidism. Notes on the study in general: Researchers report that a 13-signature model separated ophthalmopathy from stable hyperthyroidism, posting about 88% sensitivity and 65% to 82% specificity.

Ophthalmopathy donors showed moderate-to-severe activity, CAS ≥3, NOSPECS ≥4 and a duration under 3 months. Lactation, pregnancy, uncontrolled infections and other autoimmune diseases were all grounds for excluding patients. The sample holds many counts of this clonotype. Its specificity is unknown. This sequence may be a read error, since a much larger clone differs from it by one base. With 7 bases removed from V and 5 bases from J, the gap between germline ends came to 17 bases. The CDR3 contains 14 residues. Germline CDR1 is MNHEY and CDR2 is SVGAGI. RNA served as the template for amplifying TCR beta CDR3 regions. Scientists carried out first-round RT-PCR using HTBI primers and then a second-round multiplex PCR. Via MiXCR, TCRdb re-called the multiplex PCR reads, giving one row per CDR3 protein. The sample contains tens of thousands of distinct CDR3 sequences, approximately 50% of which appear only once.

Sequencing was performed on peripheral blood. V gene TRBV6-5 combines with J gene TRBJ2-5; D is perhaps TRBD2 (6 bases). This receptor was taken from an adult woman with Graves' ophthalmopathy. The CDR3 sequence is CASKLARAGETQYF. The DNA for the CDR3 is TGTGCCAGCAAACTAGCTCGGGCGGGGGAGACCCAGTACTTC.